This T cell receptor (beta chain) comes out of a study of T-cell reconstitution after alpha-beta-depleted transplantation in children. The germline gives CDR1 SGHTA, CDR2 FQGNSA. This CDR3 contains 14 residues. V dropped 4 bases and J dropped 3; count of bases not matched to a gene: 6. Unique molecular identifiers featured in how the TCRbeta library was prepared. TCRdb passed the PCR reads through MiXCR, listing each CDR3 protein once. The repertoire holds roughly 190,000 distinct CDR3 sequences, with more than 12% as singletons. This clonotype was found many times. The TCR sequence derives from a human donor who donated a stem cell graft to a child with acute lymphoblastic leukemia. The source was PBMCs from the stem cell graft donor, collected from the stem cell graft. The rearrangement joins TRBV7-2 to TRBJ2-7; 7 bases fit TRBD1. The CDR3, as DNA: TGTGCCAGCAGCTATCCGGGACAGATCTACGAGCAGTACTTC. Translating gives CASSYPGQIYEQYF.